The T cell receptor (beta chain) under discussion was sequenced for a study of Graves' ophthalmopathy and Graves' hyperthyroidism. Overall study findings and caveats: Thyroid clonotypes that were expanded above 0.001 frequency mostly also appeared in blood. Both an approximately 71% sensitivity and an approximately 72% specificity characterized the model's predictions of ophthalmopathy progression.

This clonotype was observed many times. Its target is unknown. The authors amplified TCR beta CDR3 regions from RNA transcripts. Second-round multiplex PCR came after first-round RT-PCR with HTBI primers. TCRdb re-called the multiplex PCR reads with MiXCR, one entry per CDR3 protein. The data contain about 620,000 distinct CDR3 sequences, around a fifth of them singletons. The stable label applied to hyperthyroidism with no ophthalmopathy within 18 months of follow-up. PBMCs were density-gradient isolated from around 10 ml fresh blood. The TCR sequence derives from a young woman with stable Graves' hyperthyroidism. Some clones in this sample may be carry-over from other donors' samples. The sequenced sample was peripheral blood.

The CDR3 is CASSLALTEAFF. The CDR3, as DNA: TGTGCCAGCAGCTTAGCTCTCACTGAAGCTTTCTTT. This rearrangement joins TRBV7-2 to TRBJ1-1, with no clear D. The germline V and J ends were trimmed by 0 bases and 4 bases, with 3 bases remaining between them. Germline lookup yields CDR1 SGHTA and CDR2 FQGNSA. The CDR3 sequence is 12 residues long.